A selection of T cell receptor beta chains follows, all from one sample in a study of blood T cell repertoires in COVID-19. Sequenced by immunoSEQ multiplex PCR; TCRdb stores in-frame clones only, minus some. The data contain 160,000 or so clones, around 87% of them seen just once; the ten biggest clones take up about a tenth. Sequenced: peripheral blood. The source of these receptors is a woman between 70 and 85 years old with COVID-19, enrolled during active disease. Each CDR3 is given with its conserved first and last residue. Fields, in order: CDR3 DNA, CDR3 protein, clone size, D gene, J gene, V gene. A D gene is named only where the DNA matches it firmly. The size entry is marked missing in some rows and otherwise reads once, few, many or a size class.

cdr3_nt: TGTGCCAGTAGTACTAACAGGGGCCGCGAAGAGCAGTTCTTC
cdr3_aa: CASSTNRGREEQFF
clone_size: -
d_call: TRBD1
j_call: TRBJ2-1
v_call: TRBV19

cdr3_nt: TGTGCCAGCAGCTTAGGGCAGGGGTATGGAAACACCATATATTTT
cdr3_aa: CASSLGQGYGNTIYF
clone_size: once
d_call: -
j_call: TRBJ1-3
v_call: TRBV7-8

cdr3_nt: TGTGCCAGCTCAATCGGGGGGGACTATGGCTACACCTTC
cdr3_aa: CASSIGGDYGYTF
clone_size: -
d_call: -
j_call: TRBJ1-2
v_call: TRBV3-1/TRBV3-2

cdr3_nt: TGTGCCAGCAGAGAGGACAGTTTGAACACTGAAGCTTTCTTT
cdr3_aa: CASREDSLNTEAFF
clone_size: -
d_call: -
j_call: TRBJ1-1
v_call: TRBV2

cdr3_nt: TGTGCCAGCAGCCAAGGCAGGGGGTATCAGCCCCAGCATTTT
cdr3_aa: CASSQGRGYQPQHF
clone_size: once
d_call: TRBD1
j_call: TRBJ1-5
v_call: TRBV3-1/TRBV3-2

cdr3_nt: TGTGCCAGCAGTGCCAGTGGGACAACTGAAGCTTTCTTT
cdr3_aa: CASSASGTTEAFF
clone_size: -
d_call: -
j_call: TRBJ1-1
v_call: TRBV6-4

cdr3_nt: TGTGCCAGCAGGCCCCCAGGGGGTGGCTACACCTTC
cdr3_aa: CASRPPGGGYTF
clone_size: -
d_call: TRBD1
j_call: TRBJ1-2
v_call: TRBV6-5

cdr3_nt: TGTGCCTGGAGTGTCGGTGTCTACGCCTATGGCTACACCTTC
cdr3_aa: CAWSVGVYAYGYTF
clone_size: once
d_call: -
j_call: TRBJ1-2
v_call: TRBV30

cdr3_nt: TGTGCCAGCAGCGCCACCGGGAGATCGTTGAATTCACCCCTCCACTTT
cdr3_aa: CASSATGRSLNSPLHF
clone_size: -
d_call: -
j_call: TRBJ1-6
v_call: TRBV11-2

cdr3_nt: TGCGCCAGCAGCCCGGGACTAGTGAGGACAGATACGCAGTATTTT
cdr3_aa: CASSPGLVRTDTQYF
clone_size: -
d_call: TRBD2
j_call: TRBJ2-3
v_call: TRBV4-1

cdr3_nt: TGCGCCAGCAGCTTACATGAGACCCAGTACTTC
cdr3_aa: CASSLHETQYF
clone_size: -
d_call: -
j_call: TRBJ2-5
v_call: TRBV5-1

cdr3_nt: TGCGCCAGCAGGTCCGGGACAACCAGCTCTGGAAACACCATATATTTT
cdr3_aa: CASRSGTTSSGNTIYF
clone_size: -
d_call: -
j_call: TRBJ1-3
v_call: TRBV5-1

cdr3_nt: TGTGCCAGCACCCCGAGAGGGCTCTACTATGGCTACACCTTC
cdr3_aa: CASTPRGLYYGYTF
clone_size: once
d_call: -
j_call: TRBJ1-2
v_call: TRBV28

cdr3_nt: TGTGCCAGCGGAGACAGGGGAGCGGAGACCCAGTACTTC
cdr3_aa: CASGDRGAETQYF
clone_size: -
d_call: TRBD1
j_call: TRBJ2-5
v_call: TRBV12-3/TRBV12-4

cdr3_nt: TGTGCCAGCAGCTTAGTGGCAGGGGGCAAGGTTAGTTCGGAGCAGTACTTC
cdr3_aa: CASSLVAGGKVSSEQYF
clone_size: -
d_call: TRBD1
j_call: TRBJ2-7
v_call: TRBV7-8

cdr3_nt: TGTGCCAGCAGCTCATCAGGGGGCGGCTATGGCTACACCTTC
cdr3_aa: CASSSSGGGYGYTF
clone_size: -
d_call: TRBD1
j_call: TRBJ1-2
v_call: TRBV5-4

cdr3_nt: TGTGCCAGCAGCTTAGCGTGGACAGGGGGTGGCTACACCTTC
cdr3_aa: CASSLAWTGGGYTF
clone_size: -
d_call: TRBD1
j_call: TRBJ1-2
v_call: TRBV7-2

cdr3_nt: TGTGCCAGCAGGGCCCCCTCCGGGACACTTATTTATCAGCCCCAGCATTTT
cdr3_aa: CASRAPSGTLIYQPQHF
clone_size: -
d_call: -
j_call: TRBJ1-5
v_call: TRBV28

cdr3_nt: TGTGCCTGGAGCCAATCAAACTATGGCTACACCTTC
cdr3_aa: CAWSQSNYGYTF
clone_size: -
d_call: -
j_call: TRBJ1-2
v_call: TRBV30

cdr3_nt: TGTGCCAGCAGAACGACAGGAATAACTGAAAAACTGTTTTTT
cdr3_aa: CASRTTGITEKLFF
clone_size: -
d_call: -
j_call: TRBJ1-4
v_call: TRBV28

cdr3_nt: TGTGCCAGCTCACCGCAAGCGGGGGGCCTGGGGGATACGCAGTATTTT
cdr3_aa: CASSPQAGGLGDTQYF
clone_size: -
d_call: TRBD2
j_call: TRBJ2-3
v_call: TRBV18

cdr3_nt: TGTGCCAGCAGTTCGACGCGCGGGGGCTATTACAATGAGCAGTTCTTC
cdr3_aa: CASSSTRGGYYNEQFF
clone_size: -
d_call: -
j_call: TRBJ2-1
v_call: TRBV5-4

cdr3_nt: TGTGCCAGCAGCCTCCGACAGTATTCTACTAGCACAGATACGCAGTATTTT
cdr3_aa: CASSLRQYSTSTDTQYF
clone_size: -
d_call: -
j_call: TRBJ2-3
v_call: TRBV7-3

cdr3_nt: TGTGCTAGTGGTAACGGACAGATCAATCAGCCCCAGCATTTT
cdr3_aa: CASGNGQINQPQHF
clone_size: -
d_call: -
j_call: TRBJ1-5
v_call: TRBV12-5

cdr3_nt: TGTGCCAGCAGCTTAGCGGGGGGGTACACTGAAGCTTTCTTT
cdr3_aa: CASSLAGGYTEAFF
clone_size: -
d_call: -
j_call: TRBJ1-1
v_call: TRBV11-2

cdr3_nt: TGTGCCAGCAGCTTGAACAGGAACACCGGGGAGCTGTTTTTT
cdr3_aa: CASSLNRNTGELFF
clone_size: -
d_call: -
j_call: TRBJ2-2
v_call: TRBV7-2

cdr3_nt: TGTGCCAGCAGCTTGTCACAGGGGCTTGAGACCCAGTACTTC
cdr3_aa: CASSLSQGLETQYF
clone_size: -
d_call: TRBD1
j_call: TRBJ2-5
v_call: TRBV5-6

cdr3_nt: TGTGCCAGCAGCGAACAGGCGGTGTATAATTCACCCCTCCACTTT
cdr3_aa: CASSEQAVYNSPLHF
clone_size: -
d_call: -
j_call: TRBJ1-6
v_call: TRBV7-6

cdr3_nt: TGTGCCAGCAAGGCGGGGAGCTCCTCCAATGAGCAGTTCTTC
cdr3_aa: CASKAGSSSNEQFF
clone_size: -
d_call: -
j_call: TRBJ2-1
v_call: TRBV2

cdr3_nt: TGCGCCAGCAGCCAAGAGCCCAGCGAGGGGACCCAGTACTTC
cdr3_aa: CASSQEPSEGTQYF
clone_size: -
d_call: -
j_call: TRBJ2-5
v_call: TRBV4-1

cdr3_nt: TGTGCCAGCAGCAGGACAGGGGTTGGCGAGCAGTACTTC
cdr3_aa: CASSRTGVGEQYF
clone_size: -
d_call: TRBD1
j_call: TRBJ2-7
v_call: TRBV5-4

cdr3_nt: TGCGCCAGCAGTGAGATGGCCGAGGAAGAGACCCAGTACTTC
cdr3_aa: CASSEMAEEETQYF
clone_size: -
d_call: -
j_call: TRBJ2-5
v_call: TRBV10-2

cdr3_nt: TGTGCCAGCAGGCTGGGACAGGGGTCTTCCGGGGAGCTGTTTTTT
cdr3_aa: CASRLGQGSSGELFF
clone_size: once
d_call: TRBD1
j_call: TRBJ2-2
v_call: TRBV6-5

cdr3_nt: TGCGCCAGCAGCTTGAGTGACTGGGCGGGGAACACTGAAGCTTTCTTT
cdr3_aa: CASSLSDWAGNTEAFF
clone_size: -
d_call: -
j_call: TRBJ1-1
v_call: TRBV5-1

cdr3_nt: TGTGCCAGCAGCCCCGTCGGGGGCTCCTACAATGAGCAGTTCTTC
cdr3_aa: CASSPVGGSYNEQFF
clone_size: -
d_call: -
j_call: TRBJ2-1
v_call: TRBV28

cdr3_nt: TGCGCCAGCAGCTTCCCCGGGTCCTATGGCTACACCTTC
cdr3_aa: CASSFPGSYGYTF
clone_size: -
d_call: -
j_call: TRBJ1-2
v_call: TRBV5-1

cdr3_nt: TGTGCCAGCAGTGAAGGGGCCTATAATTCACCCCTCCACTTT
cdr3_aa: CASSEGAYNSPLHF
clone_size: once
d_call: -
j_call: TRBJ1-6
v_call: TRBV9

cdr3_nt: TGTGCCAGCAGTCTCCGACAGGGGAATAGCAATCAGCCCCAGCATTTT
cdr3_aa: CASSLRQGNSNQPQHF
clone_size: few
d_call: TRBD1
j_call: TRBJ1-5
v_call: TRBV6-2/TRBV6-3

cdr3_nt: TGTGCCAGCAGCTTAATCGCTAGCGGGGCAGATACGCAGTATTTT
cdr3_aa: CASSLIASGADTQYF
clone_size: -
d_call: TRBD2
j_call: TRBJ2-3
v_call: TRBV7-2

cdr3_nt: TGTGCCAGCAGTGGATCTAGATCCCAAGAGACCCAGTACTTC
cdr3_aa: CASSGSRSQETQYF
clone_size: -
d_call: -
j_call: TRBJ2-5
v_call: TRBV2

cdr3_nt: TGTGCCAGCAGCTTAGGAGGGGGCCGAGAGACCCAGTACTTC
cdr3_aa: CASSLGGGRETQYF
clone_size: -
d_call: TRBD1
j_call: TRBJ2-5
v_call: TRBV7-2

cdr3_nt: TGTGCCAGCAGCAGCGGCCCGTTAACCCACTACGAGCAGTACTTC
cdr3_aa: CASSSGPLTHYEQYF
clone_size: -
d_call: -
j_call: TRBJ2-7
v_call: TRBV5-4

cdr3_nt: TGTGCCAGCAGTGAACGGGGGGTGGACGAGCAGTACTTC
cdr3_aa: CASSERGVDEQYF
clone_size: -
d_call: TRBD2
j_call: TRBJ2-7
v_call: TRBV2

cdr3_nt: TGTGCCAGTATCCTGCGGGGGGGGAATTCACCCCTCCACTTT
cdr3_aa: CASILRGGNSPLHF
clone_size: once
d_call: -
j_call: TRBJ1-6
v_call: TRBV19

cdr3_nt: TGTGCCAGTAGACAAGGACAGGGACTTCACAATCAGCCCCAGCATTTT
cdr3_aa: CASRQGQGLHNQPQHF
clone_size: once
d_call: TRBD1
j_call: TRBJ1-5
v_call: TRBV19

cdr3_nt: TGTGCCAGCAGTGCTGGACTAGCTCGAAGCAGCTCCTACGAGCAGTACTTC
cdr3_aa: CASSAGLARSSSYEQYF
clone_size: -
d_call: TRBD2
j_call: TRBJ2-7
v_call: TRBV6-1

cdr3_nt: TGTGCCAGCAGCCCCGTAGTCCCCTACGAGCAGTACTTC
cdr3_aa: CASSPVVPYEQYF
clone_size: -
d_call: -
j_call: TRBJ2-7
v_call: TRBV7-9

cdr3_nt: TGTGCCAGCAGCTTGGGACAGCCTCCGGGAAACACCATATATTTT
cdr3_aa: CASSLGQPPGNTIYF
clone_size: -
d_call: -
j_call: TRBJ1-3
v_call: TRBV5-4

cdr3_nt: TGCGCCAGCAGCTTGGCTCAGGTGAACACTGAAGCTTTCTTT
cdr3_aa: CASSLAQVNTEAFF
clone_size: -
d_call: -
j_call: TRBJ1-1
v_call: TRBV5-1

cdr3_nt: TGTGCCAGCAGTCGAGCGGGGGACCTCTACAATGAGCAGTTCTTC
cdr3_aa: CASSRAGDLYNEQFF
clone_size: few
d_call: TRBD2
j_call: TRBJ2-1
v_call: TRBV6-5

cdr3_nt: TGTGCCAGTAGTATAGGGACAGGGAAAGAGACCCAGTACTTC
cdr3_aa: CASSIGTGKETQYF
clone_size: -
d_call: TRBD1
j_call: TRBJ2-5
v_call: TRBV19

cdr3_nt: TGTGCCAGCAGTTACTCGACGGGGGACGAAAAACTGTTTTTT
cdr3_aa: CASSYSTGDEKLFF
clone_size: -
d_call: -
j_call: TRBJ1-4
v_call: TRBV6-2/TRBV6-3

cdr3_nt: TGTGCCTGGGGGAGACACAACACTGAAGCTTTCTTT
cdr3_aa: CAWGRHNTEAFF
clone_size: -
d_call: -
j_call: TRBJ1-1
v_call: TRBV30

cdr3_nt: TGCGCCAGCAGCTTGGAGGCGGGGGGATTCGAGCAGTACTTC
cdr3_aa: CASSLEAGGFEQYF
clone_size: -
d_call: TRBD2
j_call: TRBJ2-7
v_call: TRBV5-1